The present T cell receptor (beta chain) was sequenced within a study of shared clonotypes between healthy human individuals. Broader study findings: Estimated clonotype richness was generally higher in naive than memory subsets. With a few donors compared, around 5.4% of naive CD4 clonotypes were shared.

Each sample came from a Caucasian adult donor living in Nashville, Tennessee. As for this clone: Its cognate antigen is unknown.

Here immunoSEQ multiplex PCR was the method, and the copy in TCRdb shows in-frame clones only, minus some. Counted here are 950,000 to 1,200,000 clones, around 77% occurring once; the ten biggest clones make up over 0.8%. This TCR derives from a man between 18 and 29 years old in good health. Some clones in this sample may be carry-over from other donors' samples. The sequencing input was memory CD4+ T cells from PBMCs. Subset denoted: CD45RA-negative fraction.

The CDR3 sequence is CASSYYGDTEAFF. In DNA form, the CDR3 reads TGTGCCAGCAGTTACTACGGAGACACTGAAGCTTTCTTT. V is TRBV6-6 and J is TRBJ1-1; D is unresolved. V was cut by 1 base and J by 3 bases, with 6 bases left in between. Looked up from germline, CDR1 is MNHNY and CDR2 is SVGAGI (reference sequence). CDR3 length: 13 amino acids.